Given below is one T cell receptor (beta chain) in context. Its antigen remains unidentified. The source of the sample is a study of human T cells and chemical hapten exposure. Study outcomes and limitations: Expanded TCR counts at PT1 went up together with patch test score, a positive correlation.

Time point specified: patch test 1, 2 weeks after DPC sensitization. Treatment given: therapeutic diphenylcyclopropenone sensitization with weekly scalp DPC. Germline-derived CDR1 and CDR2 are SGHRS and YFSETQ. This CDR3 region has 15 residues. V was pared by 0 bases and J by 0 bases, with 9 bases between. During construction of the library, unique molecular identifiers were attached to individual cDNA molecules for quantitative, reproducible TCR counting. MiXCR, run by TCRdb on the RACE reads, gives a single entry per CDR3 protein. The data hold 180,000 or so distinct CDR3 sequences, with under 25% observed a single time.

This specimen was whole blood, taken in connection with sensitization to the hapten diphenylcyclopropenone (DPC). This chain connects TRBV5-1 to TRBJ1-1, with D unclear. This sequence was found in a woman aged 45-60 years with alopecia areata. Some clones in this sample may be carry-over from other donors' samples. CDR3 in DNA: TGCGCCAGCAGCTTGGGTGTGGTTATGAACACTGAAGCTTTCTTT. As protein: CASSLGVVMNTEAFF.